Below, one T cell receptor (beta chain) is given with its context. The source of the sample is a study of cytomegalovirus exposure and HLA in healthy donors. 13 Jbeta primers and 60 Vbeta primers were used for the PCR. Data came from immunoSEQ multiplex PCR; TCRdb stores just in-frame clones and leaves some out. Of fewer than 150,000 clones listed, 80% are singletons. CDR1 and CDR2 (germline): LGHNA, YNFKEQ. V was clipped by 0 bases and J by 6 bases; unmatched bases: 8. The CDR3 consists of 16 residues. The chain joins TRBV4-2 to TRBJ2-1; 7 bases line up with TRBD2. Material for sequencing was PBMCs. The TCR originated in a man younger than 40 in good health and CMV-seronegative. The CDR3 loop reads CASSQDAQRDSNEQFF. The CDR3 coding sequence is TGTGCCAGCAGCCAAGATGCACAGCGGGATAGCAATGAGCAGTTCTTC.